Listed below are T cell receptor beta chains from one sample, sequenced in a study of T cell changes during pregnancy in multiple sclerosis. Profiling relied on immunoSEQ multiplex PCR, and the TCRdb table lists in-frame clones only, not all of them. The data show 35,000 to 45,000 clones, 91% seen once. The specimen comprised CD4+ T cells from peripheral blood mononuclear cells, sampled in the second trimester of pregnancy. These TCRs come from a female donor in good health, enrolled as a control in a pregnancy study. The CDR3 runs from the conserved cysteine through the conserved F or W. Fields, in order: clone size, D gene, V gene, CDR3 protein. The D gene is left open where the match is weak. A row's size may be missing; if present it is once, few, many or a size class.

>NA|TRBD2|TRBV7-8
CASSFGGGTGELFF
>NA|TRBD2|TRBV28
CASSSSGGLYEQYF
>NA|TRBD2|TRBV5-1
CASSLAASGHQETQYF
>few|NA|TRBV9
CASSVVSRTTQYF
>once|NA|TRBV5-1
CASSLVSQETQYF
>NA|NA|TRBV28
CASSLERAGYGYTF
>NA|NA|TRBV5-4
CASSPLRGAKNIQYF
>NA|TRBD1|TRBV30
CAWGDSIYNEQFF
>once|TRBD2|TRBV10-3
CAISTSGEQFF
>few|TRBD1|TRBV18
CASSGQGVGNQPQHF
>NA|NA|TRBV19
CASSTHGGGMNTEAFF
>NA|TRBD2|TRBV29-1
CSVERLAGAVEQFF
>NA|TRBD1|TRBV6-4
CASSDVTTGYVSWCQPQHF
>NA|NA|TRBV30
CAWSVRDQRFYGYTF
>NA|NA|TRBV28
CASSLGGGLTNVLTF
>NA|NA|TRBV29-1
CSPEVATEAFF
>NA|NA|TRBV7-8
CASSPGLMRNSYNEQFF
>once|NA|TRBV15
CATSRSSGTSTDTQYF
>NA|NA|TRBV19
CASSILGAGGYTF
>NA|TRBD1|TRBV7-9
CASRPTGTGSLLGNTIYF
>NA|TRBD1|TRBV5-4
CASSSSRDRGGYNEQFF